The clone carrying this T cell receptor (beta chain) was seen ten or more times. Losses at the gene ends were 4 bases for V and 4 bases for J; bases not matched to a gene: 2. Germline CDR1 SNHLY, CDR2 FYNNEI. The CDR3 totals 13 residues. TCR beta CDR3 regions were amplified from RNA transcripts. With the HTBI primer set, the TCR CDR3 went through a first round of RT-PCR. Using its own MiXCR run on the multiplex PCR reads, TCRdb lists one record per CDR3 protein. Of about 510,000 distinct CDR3 sequences in the sample, about 46% are singletons; the top ten hold about 40%. This sample is part of a study of T cells in Graves' hyperthyroidism and ophthalmopathy.

The source material was peripheral blood or thyroid tissue (not recorded which). The chain is built from TRBV2 and TRBJ1-1; the match to TRBD1 covers 8 bases. The origin of this receptor is an adult woman with Graves' disease, either hyperthyroidism or ophthalmopathy (not recorded which). Here the CDR3 reads CASSVGQGTEAFF. CDR3 DNA sequence: TGTGCCAGCAGTGTCGGACAGGGCACTGAAGCTTTCTTT.